Following are 20 T cell receptor beta chains from one sample sequenced in a study of cytotoxic CD8 clonotypes in ibrutinib-treated CLL. The protocol was immunoSEQ multiplex PCR, while the TCRdb copy is restricted to in-frame clones and leaves out a portion. The data hold more than 200,000 clones, with 70% to 75% observed a single time. Source: PBMCs, taken after 12 months of ibrutinib treatment. Receptor source: a human donor with chronic lymphocytic leukemia.

The chain has TRBV19 and TRBJ2-2; D is unresolved. This CDR3 has 15 amino acids. Trimming took 3 bases from V and 6 from J, leaving 14 bases between them. Germline V gene sequence: CDR1 LNHDA, CDR2 SQIVND (reference sequence). In DNA, the CDR3 is TGTGCCAGTAGTATTATTGGGTTTCCCCCCGGGGAGCTGTTTTTT. This encodes CASSIIGFPPGELFF.

V gene TRBV6-6 combines with J gene TRBJ2-1, with D perhaps TRBD1 (6 bases). Germline values: CDR1 MNHNY, CDR2 SVGAGI (reference sequence). This CDR3 is 13 amino acids long. V shed 5 bases and J shed 4 bases, with 9 bases lying between them. The CDR3 here is CASSRQEYNEQFF. The CDR3 DNA sequence: TGTGCCAGCAGTCGACAGGAATACAATGAGCAGTTCTTC.

This clone was counted between two and nine times. The chain has TRBV4-1 and TRBJ2-2; D unclear. This CDR3 has 14 residues. In germline, CDR1 is MGHRA, CDR2 YSYEKL. The V end lost 4 bases, the J end lost 1 base, and 7 bases lay between the germline ends. Here the CDR3 reads CASSPAENTGELFF. The DNA for the CDR3 is TGCGCCAGCAGCCCTGCCGAGAACACCGGGGAGCTGTTTTTT.

The rearrangement links TRBV27 to TRBJ1-4; D gene unclear. This CDR3 spans 14 amino acids. Germline V gene data show CDR1 as MNHEY and CDR2 as SMNVEV (reference sequence). V was shortened by 3 bases and J by 3 bases, with 8 bases between the two germline ends. The CDR3 nucleotides read TGTGCCAGCAGTTTTACAGTAGCTAATGAAAAACTGTTTTTT. Amino acid sequence: CASSFTVANEKLFF.

The chain combines TRBV6-1 with TRBJ1-1; maybe TRBD1 (5 bases). V shed 2 bases and J shed 5 bases, with 15 bases lying between them. The CDR3 contains 15 residues. Germline loops: CDR1 MNHNS, CDR2 SASEGT. This CDR3 is CASSEITGVWTEAFF. The CDR3, as DNA: TGTGCCAGCAGTGAAATTACGGGGGTCTGGACTGAAGCTTTCTTT.

The rearrangement joins TRBV4-3 to TRBJ2-7; 7 bases match TRBD1. This CDR3 contains 14 residues. The germline gives CDR1 LGHNA, CDR2 YSLEER. Trimming removed 2 bases from V and 6 bases from J; junction bases left unmatched: 7. For the CDR3, the DNA is TGCGCCAGCAGCCAACTGACAGGGACCGTCGAGCAGTACTTC. It translates to CASSQLTGTVEQYF.

This rearrangement joins TRBV19 to TRBJ1-1; D uncertain. V lost 6 bases, J lost 7 bases, and 18 bases lay in between. The CDR3 is made up of 14 amino acids. Germline values: CDR1 LNHDA, CDR2 SQIVND (reference sequence). For the CDR3, the DNA is TGTGCCAGTAGGCAGGCCTCAGGACGGCTTGAAGCTTTCTTT. Its translation: CASRQASGRLEAFF.

This chain uses TRBV5-1 with TRBJ2-5; D ambiguous. This CDR3 is built from 14 residues. V was trimmed by 0 bases and J by 2 bases, leaving 8 bases between them. Germline lookup yields CDR1 SGHRS and CDR2 YFSETQ. The CDR3 nucleotides are TGCGCCAGCAGCTTGGAAGTGCAGCAAGAGACCCAGTACTTC. Translated: CASSLEVQQETQYF.

The chain joins TRBV18 to TRBJ2-7; 8 bases match TRBD2. V shed 6 bases and J 0 bases; nucleotides not matched to a gene: 7. The CDR3 is made up of 15 amino acids. The germline CDR1 and CDR2 sequences are KGHSH and LQKENI. DNA of the CDR3: TGTGCCAGCTCGCCCGCTAGCGGGCCCTCCTACGAGCAGTACTTC. Translated: CASSPASGPSYEQYF.

The chain links TRBV6-1 to TRBJ2-7; 10 nucleotides line up with TRBD2. The CDR3 consists of 12 residues. The V gene end was trimmed by 6 bases and the J gene end by 5 bases; junction bases not matched to a gene: 1. CDR1 and CDR2 from the germline V gene are MNHNS and SASEGT. The CDR3 sequence: CASSGTSDEQYF. CDR3 bases: TGTGCCAGCAGCGGGACTAGCGACGAGCAGTACTTC.

In this sample, this clone turned up a few times. CDR3 sequence (DNA): TGTGCCAGCAGCCAAGGAGACACCATATATTTT. Amino acid sequence: CASSQGDTIYF. The chain has TRBV6-5 and TRBJ1-3; D is unresolved. V was pared by 6 bases and J by 8 bases, with 8 bases between. This CDR3 is 11 amino acids long. Germline lookup yields CDR1 MNHEY and CDR2 SVGAGI.

This chain uses TRBV6-1 with TRBJ2-5; 11 positions agree with TRBD2. The CDR3 has 15 amino acids. Germline lookup yields CDR1 MNHNS and CDR2 SASEGT. With V trimmed by 5 bases and J by 5 bases, 7 bases remained unmatched. CDR3 region: CASSPVAGGRETQYF. Written as DNA, the CDR3 is TGTGCCAGCAGTCCCGTAGCGGGAGGGCGGGAGACCCAGTACTTC.

This clone showed up just once. CDR3 residues: CASSLAASSYEQYF. CDR3 in DNA: TGTGCCAGCAGCTTGGCCGCTAGCTCCTACGAGCAGTACTTC. The V call is TRBV5-4, the J call TRBJ2-7; D remains ambiguous. The CDR3 contains 14 residues. V was pared by 0 bases and J by 0 bases, with 7 bases between. The germline gives CDR1 SGHNT, CDR2 YYREEE (reference sequence).

In this sample, this clone turned up a few times. This rearrangement joins TRBV11-2 to TRBJ1-2; D possibly corresponds to TRBD1 (5 bases). V was clipped by 3 bases and J by 4 bases, with 15 bases between them. Germline CDR1 is SGHAT and CDR2 is FQNNGV. This CDR3 spans 15 amino acids. CDR3 region: CASSFQRQKTYGYTF. The CDR3 nucleotides are TGTGCCAGCAGCTTTCAAAGACAGAAAACCTATGGCTACACCTTC.

The genes are TRBV18 and TRBJ1-1; 7 bases align to TRBD1. V shed 6 bases and J 1 base; nucleotides not matched to a gene: 5. Germline assignment: CDR1 KGHSH and CDR2 LQKENI. The CDR3 has 14 residues. CDR3 nucleotide sequence: TGTGCCAGCTCGTGGGACAGCTCGAACACTGAAGCTTTCTTT. Its protein is CASSWDSSNTEAFF.

This clone has only a few counts. For the CDR3, the DNA is TGTGCCAGCAGTGAAGGGCTCTATGGCTACACCTTC. Translated: CASSEGLYGYTF. This rearrangement joins TRBV2 to TRBJ1-2; D uncertain. V was cut by 1 base and J by 4 bases, with 4 bases left in between. This CDR3 spans 12 amino acids. Germline CDR1 SNHLY, CDR2 FYNNEI.

A word on this clone: Its ends do not fully match the called genes, so a read error is possible. The chain carries TRBV6-4 and TRBJ2-1, with 10 bases fitting TRBD2. The CDR3 has 14 amino acids. Germline CDR1 and CDR2: MRHNA and SNTAGT. The CDR3 DNA reads TGTGCCAGCAGTTACTCGAACAGCGGGAGGGTGCAGTTCTTC. It codes for CASSYSNSGRVQFF.

CDR3 nucleotide sequence: TGTGCCAGCAGCTTTCCCGGGACAAGCTATGGCTACACCTTC. Amino acids: CASSFPGTSYGYTF. The rearrangement uses TRBV5-4 and TRBJ1-2, with D tentatively TRBD1 (6 bases). CDR1 is SGHNT, CDR2 YYREEE, per germline (reference sequence). The V end was cut by 2 bases, the J end by 4 bases, with 12 bases between. CDR3 length equals 14 residues.

The V and J genes are TRBV28 and TRBJ2-5, with D perhaps matching TRBD1 or TRBD2 (6 bases each). Trimming removed 7 bases at V and 5 bases at J, with 17 bases between. This CDR3 has 14 residues. Germline-derived CDR1 and CDR2 are MDHEN and SYDVKM. CDR3: CASTLSGRGETQYF. DNA of the CDR3: TGTGCCAGCACCCTTAGCGGAAGGGGGGAGACCCAGTACTTC.

V gene TRBV9 combines with J gene TRBJ2-7; 8 nucleotides agree with TRBD2. This CDR3 is built from 15 residues. The junction had 8 bases not matched to a gene; V was cut back by 4 bases and J by 2 bases. Looked up from germline, CDR1 is SGDLS and CDR2 is YYNGEE. CDR3 loop: CASSPTSGSTYEQYF. The CDR3 DNA reads as TGTGCCAGCAGCCCAACTAGCGGATCCACCTACGAGCAGTACTTC.